This TCR beta chain was retrieved from a study of blood T cell repertoires in COVID-19. Seattle's cohort entered during active infection and was followed longitudinally. The CDR3 is 15 amino acids. V dropped 6 bases and J dropped 6 bases, with 18 bases sitting between them. Germline CDR1 and CDR2: SGDLS and YYNGEE. As handled by the study authors: Reference gene primer amplification gave nucleated cell count estimates. Only in-frame clones appear in the TCRdb table, and some are missing; sequencing was by immunoSEQ multiplex PCR. V, J and clone size were drawn from that table, and D and trimming were deduced from the DNA. The sample includes roughly 380,000 clones, about nine tenths of them seen just once.

The V gene is TRBV9, the J gene TRBJ2-2, with a tentative D call TRBD1 (6 bases). The specimen was peripheral blood. This receptor was taken from a woman aged 40 to 49 with COVID-19, enrolled during active disease. CDR3 DNA: TGTGCCAGCACCCCCCAGGGGCATGTCTCCGGGGAGCTGTTTTTT. Its protein is CASTPQGHVSGELFF.